Below, 17 T cell receptor beta chains from the same sample are listed, as sequenced in a study of beta chain features in type 1 diabetes. Reverse transcription of all isolated RNA meant that expressed TCRB transcripts were sequenced. This table comes from immunoSEQ multiplex PCR, and its TCRdb copy is limited to in-frame clones, with some not included. The sample has some 150,000 clones, 40% to 55% seen once; the top ten hold 0.35% to 0.45%. What was sequenced was Tregs from blood. The receptors originated from a man aged 18 to 30 in good health.

This chain uses TRBV30 with TRBJ1-4, with no clear D. The germline gives CDR1 GTSNPN, CDR2 SVGIG (reference sequence). V was shortened by 3 bases and J by 0 bases, with 5 bases between the two germline ends. The CDR3 totals 13 residues. Here the CDR3 reads CAWRGSTNEKLFF. CDR3 nucleotide sequence: TGTGCCTGGAGGGGCTCAACTAATGAAAAACTGTTTTTT. Variable domain in full (rest from reference TRBV30 and TRBJ1-4): SQTIHQWPATLVQPVGSPLSLECTVEGTSNPNLYWYRQAAGRGLQLLFYSVGIGQISSEVPQNLSASRPQDRQFILSSKKLLLSDSGFYLCAWRGSTNEKLFFGSGTQLSVL.

Comments on this clone: Compared with germline, one end of the junction differs, possibly owing to a read error. The rearrangement uses TRBV5-4 and TRBJ2-7, with 9 bases fitting TRBD2. Germline loops: CDR1 SGHNT, CDR2 YYREEE (reference sequence). The CDR3 sequence is 15 residues long. CDR3 nucleotides: TGTACCAGCAGCTTGAAGACTAGCGGTCTCTACGAGCAGTACTTC. Translated: CTSSLKTSGLYEQYF.

The chain links TRBV9 to TRBJ2-1, with D possibly being TRBD1 (5 bases). V lost 2 bases to trimming and J lost 6 bases, with 12 bases between them. The CDR3 loop spans 14 amino acids. Germline V gene sequence: CDR1 SGDLS, CDR2 YYNGEE. The CDR3 DNA reads as TGTGCCAGCAGCGTCAAAGGGCAGGGCAATGAGCAGTTCTTC. Translated, it gives CASSVKGQGNEQFF.

This chain joins TRBV10-3 and TRBJ1-2; TRBD1 aligns across 9 bases. Germline V gene sequence: CDR1 ENHRY, CDR2 SYGVKD. The V gene end was trimmed by 11 bases and the J gene end by 2 bases; junction bases not matched to a gene: 9. The CDR3 contains 14 residues. CDR3 amino acids: CAVVGGTGNYGYTF. For the CDR3, the DNA is TGTGCCGTTGTGGGCGGGACAGGGAACTATGGCTACACCTTC.

The sample holds a few counts of this clone. V gene TRBV28 combines with J gene TRBJ1-2, with D unclear. CDR1 and CDR2 from the germline V gene are MDHEN and SYDVKM. CDR3 length equals 14 residues. Trimming shortened V by 2 bases and J by 2 bases, and 9 bases separated the two germline ends. The CDR3 bases are TGTGCCAGCAGTTTAATGGGCAGAAACTATGGCTACACCTTC. It specifies CASSLMGRNYGYTF.

This clone has only a few counts. The CDR3: CAGLQGLLLMNTEAFF. In DNA form, the CDR3 reads TGTGCCGGCTTACAGGGTCTTCTACTCATGAACACTGAAGCTTTCTTT. V and J are TRBV2 and TRBJ1-1; D possibly corresponds to TRBD1 (6 bases). CDR1 SNHLY and CDR2 FYNNEI come from the germline V gene. CDR3 length: 16 residues. Trimming took 11 bases from V and 0 from J, leaving 22 bases between them.

The chain is built from TRBV9 and TRBJ2-1; 10 nucleotides match TRBD2. This CDR3 contains 18 residues. Germline V gene data show CDR1 as SGDLS and CDR2 as YYNGEE. The V segment lost 4 bases and the J segment 8 bases; nucleotides outside the gene matches: 18. CDR3 in amino acids: CASSFTNRIGLAEHEQFF. The CDR3 coding sequence is TGTGCCAGCAGCTTCACTAACCGAATCGGACTAGCGGAGCATGAGCAGTTCTTC.

This clone was detected only a few times. This chain links TRBV5-1 with TRBJ2-7, with D possibly TRBD1 on 5 matching bases. V shed 3 bases and J shed 4 bases, with 11 bases lying between them. The CDR3 contains 13 residues. Germline V gene sequence: CDR1 SGHRS, CDR2 YFSETQ. The CDR3 bases are TGCGCCAGCAGCTCCGACAGATTTTACGAGCAGTACTTC. As protein: CASSSDRFYEQYF.

Only a few counts were recorded for this clone. The gene calls are TRBV29-1 and TRBJ2-1, with 12 bases matching TRBD2. The CDR3 sequence is 14 residues long. Germline lookup yields CDR1 SQVTM and CDR2 ANQGSEA. The ends lost 6 bases at V and 7 bases at J; junction bases unmatched: 7. The CDR3, as DNA: TGCAGCGTCCTGAGACTAGCGGGAGAGAATGAGCAGTTCTTC. It yields the protein CSVLRLAGENEQFF.

The chain links TRBV29-1 to TRBJ1-2, with D possibly matching TRBD1 (6 bases). Germline V gives CDR1 SQVTM, CDR2 ANQGSEA. CDR3 length: 13 amino acids. V was pared by 0 bases and J by 6 bases, with 11 bases between. The CDR3 sequence is CSVEDQAGDGYTF. The CDR3 DNA is TGCAGCGTTGAAGATCAGGCAGGGGATGGCTACACCTTC.

The chain carries TRBV18 and TRBJ1-3, with D tentatively TRBD1 (5 bases). With 3 bases removed from V and 0 bases from J, the gap between germline ends came to 15 bases. CDR3 size: 17 residues. CDR1 and CDR2 (germline): KGHSH, LQKENI. CDR3 sequence (DNA): TGTGCCAGCTCACCGATGACTGGGGCCCACTCTGGAAACACCATATATTTT. Its protein is CASSPMTGAHSGNTIYF. Supplemented by reference TRBV18 and TRBJ1-3, the full variable domain reads NAGVMQNPRHLVRRRGQEARLRCSPMKGHSHVYWYRQLPEEGLKFMVYLQKENIIDESGMPKERFSAEFPKEGPSILRIQQVVRGDSAAYFCASSPMTGAHSGNTIYFGEGSWLTVV.

This clone was counted between two and nine times. V is TRBV2 and J is TRBJ2-3; 10 bases are a match to TRBD1. After removal of 6 bases from V and 5 bases from J, the junction contained 2 bases not matched to a gene. CDR1 and CDR2 (germline): SNHLY, FYNNEI. CDR3 length: 13 amino acids. In DNA form, the CDR3 reads TGTGCCAGCAGGGACAGGGGGAGAGATACGCAGTATTTT. It specifies CASRDRGRDTQYF.

This chain joins TRBV28 and TRBJ2-7, with a tentative D call TRBD2 (6 bases). This CDR3 spans 14 amino acids. Trimming stripped 5 bases from V and 6 bases from J, with 17 bases between. The germline CDR1 and CDR2 sequences are MDHEN and SYDVKM. CDR3 in amino acids: CASSNWGEASEQYF. The CDR3 DNA follows: TGTGCCAGCAGTAATTGGGGGGAGGCCAGCGAGCAGTACTTC.

The chain employs TRBV5-1 and TRBJ1-5; the match to TRBD1 covers 8 bases. Germline V gene data show CDR1 as SGHRS and CDR2 as YFSETQ. With 5 bases clipped from V and 3 bases from J, the junction kept 7 bases outside the gene matches. This CDR3 is built from 15 residues. The CDR3 spells CASRPGTGYNQPQHF. The CDR3 DNA follows: TGCGCCAGCAGGCCCGGGACAGGCTACAATCAGCCCCAGCATTTT.

The V gene is TRBV5-1, the J gene TRBJ2-1; D unresolved. The germline V gene encodes CDR1 SGHRS and CDR2 YFSETQ. V was shortened by 5 bases and J by 6 bases, with 12 bases between the two germline ends. The CDR3 runs 13 residues. The DNA of the CDR3 is TGCGCCAGCAGTATCGTGAACAGCAATGAGCAGTTCTTC. Translated: CASSIVNSNEQFF. The complete variable domain, with remaining parts taken from reference TRBV5-1 and TRBJ2-1, reads KAGVTQTPRYLIKTRGQQVTLSCSPISGHRSVSWYQQTPGQGLQFLFEYFSETQRNKGNFPGRFSGRQFSNSRSEMNVSTLELGDSALYLCASSIVNSNEQFFGPGTRLTVL.

This clone was seen a handful of times. The chain carries TRBV29-1 and TRBJ2-1; D remains ambiguous. The CDR3 contains 14 residues. Germline CDR1 reads SQVTM; CDR2 reads ANQGSEA. Trimming shortened V by 6 bases and J by 2 bases, and 14 bases separated the two germline ends. CDR3 sequence: CSVVSRPTYNEQFF. In nucleotides, the CDR3 is TGCAGCGTCGTAAGCCGCCCTACCTACAATGAGCAGTTCTTC.

The chain carries TRBV18 and TRBJ1-6, with 10 bases matching TRBD1. Germline trimming cut 3 bases from V and 10 bases from J; bases unmatched to any gene: 3. The germline V gene encodes CDR1 KGHSH and CDR2 LQKENI. The CDR3 runs 14 residues. The CDR3 nucleotides read TGTGCCAGCTCACCCGACAGGGGGCGATCACCCCTCCACTTT. Translating gives CASSPDRGRSPLHF.